This TCR beta chain is drawn from a study of radiation and T cells in renal cell carcinoma. Study findings and constraints: In blood, top tumor clones expanded by 2 weeks, shrinking by 4.

Of note for this clone: Its antigen is not known.

V lost 6 bases and J 4 bases, leaving 10 bases between the germline ends. This CDR3 is 13 amino acids long. Germline CDR1 reads MNHEY; CDR2 reads SVGAGI. Data came from immunoSEQ multiplex PCR; TCRdb stores just in-frame clones and leaves some out. The sample lists around 120,000 clones, 75% to 85% seen once, with around 1.8% in the top ten. This sample's time point: blood 2 weeks post-SBRT. Treatment of the sample: 15 Gy SBRT to primary tumor, nephrectomy 4 weeks later. This chain connects TRBV6-5 to TRBJ1-5; no definite D call. The sample in question was blood, obtained from a patient whose treatment included radiotherapy and nephrectomy. The sequence was obtained from a woman aged 60-70 years with renal cell carcinoma. CDR3: CASSAVGNQPQHF. The CDR3 bases are TGTGCCAGCAGCGCGGTGGGGAATCAGCCCCAGCATTTT.